This T cell receptor beta chain was observed in a study of cytomegalovirus exposure and HLA in healthy donors. Background on the study: Among approximately 390 genotyped donors, roughly 80% fell in the Caucasian-associated ancestry cluster. Study-level points and caveats: The listing of approximately 160 TCR beta chains classed them as cytomegalovirus-associated. Previously analyzed data showed that most TCR beta V segments were productive at a frequency of about 90% or about 30%.

PCR employed 60 Vbeta and 13 Jbeta primers. TCRdb keeps only in-frame clones here, not all; method: immunoSEQ multiplex PCR. This sample has 100,000 or so clones, with roughly 15% found just once. A word on this clone: The antigen is undetermined.

With 2 bases clipped from V and 6 bases from J, the junction kept 3 bases outside the gene matches. The CDR3 is 14 residues long. The origin of this receptor is a female donor in good health and CMV-seronegative. The chain links TRBV6-7 to TRBJ1-2, with TRBD1 matching over 10 bases. TRBV6-7 is an ORF for which the function is uncertain. The sample was PBMCs. CDR3 residues: CASSYPDRGNGYTF. In DNA form, the CDR3 reads TGTGCCAGCAGTTACCCGGACAGGGGGAATGGCTACACCTTC.